Presented here are 32 T cell receptor beta chains from one specimen sequenced in a study of response to subunit inactivated influenza vaccine. A single record per CDR3 protein comes from TCRdb applying MiXCR to the RT-PCR reads. The sample shows around 750,000 distinct CDR3 sequences, 21% of them seen only once. This sample comprised PBMCs from blood, obtained around 5 days after vaccination. The receptors were gathered from a man in his forties or fifties who received an inactivated influenza vaccine.

V is TRBV2 and J is TRBJ2-7; 8 bases agree with TRBD1. CDR1 and CDR2 (germline): SNHLY, FYNNEI. With V trimmed by 5 bases and J by 5 bases, 8 bases remained unmatched. The CDR3 is made up of 14 amino acids. This CDR3 is CASSRTGSDHEQYF. CDR3 coding DNA: TGTGCCAGCAGTCGGACAGGGTCGGACCACGAGCAGTACTTC.

The chain uses TRBV20-1 and TRBJ2-3, with D unresolved. In germline, CDR1 is DFQATT, CDR2 SNEGSKA (reference sequence). The V end was cut by 2 bases, the J end by 2 bases, with 11 bases between. This CDR3 is built from 14 residues. CDR3 amino acids: CSARQHYTTDTQYF. DNA for the CDR3: TGCAGTGCTAGACAGCATTACACCACAGATACGCAGTATTTT.

This chain connects TRBV5-1 to TRBJ1-4; no clear D. CDR1 is SGHRS, CDR2 YFSETQ, per germline. The length of the CDR3 is 15 residues. Trimming left V 2 bases short and J 0 bases short, with 8 bases between. DNA of the CDR3: TGCGCCAGCAGCTTCCGGGCAGCAACTAATGAAAAACTGTTTTTT. Its protein is CASSFRAATNEKLFF.

Only a few counts were recorded for this clonotype. The chain uses TRBV9 and TRBJ2-7; D remains ambiguous. The ends were cut back, 0 bases at V and 1 base at J, with 14 bases in the middle. CDR1 and CDR2 (germline): SGDLS, YYNGEE. The CDR3 totals 16 residues. The CDR3: CASSVGSPAASYEQYF. The CDR3 DNA sequence: TGTGCCAGCAGCGTAGGTTCCCCTGCCGCGTCCTACGAGCAGTACTTC.

This clonotype has only a few counts. The chain carries TRBV7-2 and TRBJ2-6; D perhaps matches TRBD2 (6 bases). Trimming cost V 5 bases and J 0 bases, with 14 bases left between them. The CDR3 has 17 amino acids. Germline V gives CDR1 SGHTA, CDR2 FQGNSA. This chain's CDR3 is CASSGTYGSSGANVLTF. The DNA for the CDR3 is TGTGCCAGCAGCGGGACTTATGGTAGCTCTGGGGCCAACGTCCTGACTTTC.

This clonotype came up many times. This chain connects TRBV10-2 to TRBJ2-7; 15 nucleotides align to TRBD2. After removal of 6 bases from V and 6 bases from J, the junction contained 3 bases not matched to a gene. The CDR3 runs to 14 residues. Germline V gene data show CDR1 as WSHSY and CDR2 as SAAADI. The DNA for the CDR3 is TGCGCCAGCAGGCCGGGACTAGCGGGAGGCGAGCAGTACTTC. Translated: CASRPGLAGGEQYF.

The gene calls are TRBV5-1 and TRBJ2-1; TRBD2 aligns across 10 bases. This CDR3 contains 15 residues. V lost 6 bases, J lost 6 bases, and 9 bases stayed unmatched. Germline V gene sequence: CDR1 SGHRS, CDR2 YFSETQ. CDR3 region: CASTSGGLNFNEQFF. The CDR3 DNA reads as TGCGCCAGCACTAGCGGGGGCCTTAACTTCAATGAGCAGTTCTTC.

This clonotype turned up a few times. The chain uses TRBV6-1 and TRBJ1-5; D may be TRBD1 (6 bases). Trimming cost V 6 bases and J 4 bases, with 19 bases left between them. The CDR3 has 16 residues. CDR1 is MNHNS, CDR2 SASEGT, per germline. Written as DNA, the CDR3 is TGTGCCAGCAGCCCCACAAGGACAGCTCTTAATCAGCCCCAGCATTTT. Translation gives CASSPTRTALNQPQHF.

The V and J genes are TRBV7-9 and TRBJ2-5, with D uncertain. The CDR3 covers 13 residues. Deletions cut 3 bases from V and 4 bases from J, with 9 bases between. CDR1 SEHNR and CDR2 FQNEAQ come from the germline V gene (reference sequence). This CDR3 is CASSFRNTETQYF. The CDR3 DNA follows: TGTGCCAGCAGCTTCAGGAACACAGAGACCCAGTACTTC.

The J gene is TRBJ2-5, the V gene TRBV5-1; D not resolved. Germline CDR1 is SGHRS and CDR2 is YFSETQ. Trimming left V 0 bases short and J 6 bases short, with 12 bases between. There are 14 residues in the CDR3. The chain's CDR3 is CASSLARRAKTQYF. CDR3 coding DNA: TGCGCCAGCAGCTTGGCGAGACGGGCGAAGACCCAGTACTTC.

This chain uses TRBV12-3 or TRBV12-4 with TRBJ2-7; no reliable D call. Trimming left V 6 bases short and J 0 bases short, with 9 bases between. CDR3 length: 13 residues. Here the CDR3 reads CASRNLVSYEQYF. The CDR3 coding sequence is TGTGCCAGCAGGAATCTAGTCTCCTACGAGCAGTACTTC.

This clonotype was seen just once. This chain joins TRBV7-8 and TRBJ2-3, with D perhaps TRBD2 (6 bases). This CDR3 region has 16 residues. The V and J ends lost 0 bases and 4 bases respectively, with 14 bases between them. CDR1 is SGHVS, CDR2 FQNEAQ, per germline. The CDR3 loop is CASSLALGTRPDTQYF. For the CDR3, the DNA is TGTGCCAGCAGCTTAGCATTAGGGACTCGACCAGATACGCAGTATTTT. The full variable domain, rest sourced from reference TRBV7-8 and TRBJ2-3, is GAGVSQSPRYKVAKRGQDVALRCDPISGHVSLFWYQQALGQGPEFLTYFQNEAQLDKSGLPSDRFFAERPEGSVSTLKIQRTQQEDSAVYLCASSLALGTRPDTQYFGPGTRLTVL.

This clonotype was seen only a few times. This chain joins TRBV9 and TRBJ2-3; 8 bases match TRBD2. The germline V gene has CDR1 SGDLS and CDR2 YYNGEE. CDR3 length: 16 amino acids. With 0 bases clipped from V and 6 bases from J, the junction kept 9 bases outside the gene matches. This CDR3 reads CASSVATRGVGDTQYF. As DNA, the CDR3 is TGTGCCAGCAGCGTAGCTACGCGGGGGGTTGGGGATACGCAGTATTTT.

This clonotype has only a few counts. This chain connects TRBV10-3 to TRBJ1-2; 7 nucleotides agree with TRBD1. Germline V gene data show CDR1 as ENHRY and CDR2 as SYGVKD. This CDR3 region has 15 residues. The junction had 8 bases not matched to a gene; V was cut back by 7 bases and J by 0 bases. Here the CDR3 DNA reads TGTGCCATCAAGCCAGGGGGAGGGTCTAACTATGGCTACACCTTC. Protein sequence: CAIKPGGGSNYGYTF.

The chain is built from TRBV2 and TRBJ1-5; 9 nucleotides match TRBD1. The CDR3 sequence is 14 residues long. Trimming cost V 7 bases and J 6 bases; bases outside gene matches: 7. CDR1 and CDR2 from the germline V gene are SNHLY and FYNNEI. As DNA, the CDR3 is TGTGCCAGCAACGGACAGGGGATAAGTCAGCCCCAGCATTTT. It yields the protein CASNGQGISQPQHF. Combining the CDR3 with reference TRBV2 and TRBJ1-5 gives the whole variable domain EPEVTQTPSHQVTQMGQEVILRCVPISNHLYFYWYRQILGQKVEFLVSFYNNEISEKSEIFDDQFSVERPDGSNFTLKIRSTKLEDSAMYFCASNGQGISQPQHFGDGTRLSIL.

V usage is TRBV9 and J usage is TRBJ2-2, with D unresolved. Germline CDR1 SGDLS, CDR2 YYNGEE. The CDR3 totals 15 residues. V lost 2 bases and J lost 1, with 9 bases in between. CDR3 protein: CASSVRDLNTGELFF. In DNA form, the CDR3 reads TGTGCCAGCAGCGTTAGAGACTTGAACACCGGGGAGCTGTTTTTT.

This clonotype showed up just a few times. The V gene is TRBV5-1, the J gene TRBJ1-1; D possibly corresponds to TRBD1 (6 bases). This CDR3 is built from 16 residues. Trimming removed 0 bases at V and 1 base at J, with 13 bases between. Germline loops: CDR1 SGHRS, CDR2 YFSETQ. CDR3 in amino acids: CASSLASWTENTEAFF. CDR3 sequence (DNA): TGCGCCAGCAGCTTGGCCTCTTGGACAGAGAACACTGAAGCTTTCTTT.

This clonotype was seen only a few times. The chain employs TRBV5-6 and TRBJ2-5; TRBD2 agrees at 10 bases. The CDR3 runs to 16 residues. With 3 bases clipped from V and 3 bases from J, the junction kept 8 bases outside the gene matches. In germline, CDR1 is SGHDT, CDR2 YYEEEE. The CDR3 coding sequence is TGTGCCAGCAGCTCCCTCCTTAGCGGGGGGAAAGAGACCCAGTACTTC. Translated: CASSSLLSGGKETQYF.

The table lists this clonotype with many counts. The rearrangement uses TRBV27 and TRBJ1-5; D gene unclear. Per germline, CDR1 MNHEY and CDR2 SMNVEV (reference sequence). There are 13 residues in the CDR3. V was pared by 4 bases and J by 3 bases, with 7 bases between. The CDR3 here is CASSSSYNQPQHF. DNA of the CDR3: TGTGCCAGCAGTTCCAGTTACAATCAGCCCCAGCATTTT.

This clonotype has at least ten counts. The chain couples TRBV9 to TRBJ1-1; D unclear. Germline CDR1 SGDLS, CDR2 YYNGEE. The CDR3 sequence is 14 residues long. Between the trimmed V and J ends, which lost 4 bases and 6 bases, there was a span of 16 bases. CDR3 nucleotides: TGTGCCAGCAGCCCCCGCGGAGGGTCAGCTGAAGCTTTCTTT. Its translation is CASSPRGGSAEAFF. Full variable domain (outside the CDR3, taken from reference TRBV9 and TRBJ1-1): DSGVTQTPKHLITATGQRVTLRCSPRSGDLSVYWYQQSLDQGLQFLIQYYNGEERAKGNILERFSAQQFPDLHSELNLSSLELGDSALYFCASSPRGGSAEAFFGQGTRLTVV.

This clonotype was counted between two and nine times. J is TRBJ1-4 and V is TRBV3-1, with 7 bases identical to TRBD1. The CDR3 covers 16 residues. The germline CDR1 and CDR2 sequences are LGHDT and YNNKEL (reference sequence). V was pared by 2 bases and J by 0 bases, with 3 bases of the junction left unmatched. CDR3: CASSQTGAPTNEKLFF. Here the CDR3 DNA reads TGTGCCAGCAGCCAAACAGGGGCCCCAACTAATGAAAAACTGTTTTTT.

The chain is built from TRBV12-3 or TRBV12-4 and TRBJ1-1, with D hard to call. The CDR3 is 13 residues long. The ends were cut back, 1 base at V and 6 bases at J, with 9 bases in the middle. This CDR3 is CASSLGATSEAFF. Here the CDR3 DNA reads TGTGCCAGCAGTTTAGGGGCGACCTCTGAAGCTTTCTTT.

The V gene is TRBV29-1, the J gene TRBJ2-5, with 9 nucleotides matching TRBD1. This CDR3 is 14 amino acids long. Germline V gene data show CDR1 as SQVTM and CDR2 as ANQGSEA. The V gene end was trimmed by 5 bases and the J gene end by 5 bases; junction bases not matched to a gene: 9. The CDR3 reads CSVPDRGLLETQYF. CDR3 coding DNA: TGCAGCGTTCCGGACAGGGGACTATTGGAGACCCAGTACTTC.

This clonotype was seen ten or more times. The V call is TRBV5-6, the J call TRBJ2-3, with 10 bases matching TRBD2. This CDR3 has 17 residues. V shed 1 base and J 4 bases; nucleotides not matched to a gene: 9. Germline V lookup: CDR1 SGHDT, CDR2 YYEEEE. In nucleotides, the CDR3 is TGTGCCAGCAGCTTGCTCGGAGCGGGAGGGCCCTCAGATACGCAGTATTTT. It is translated as CASSLLGAGGPSDTQYF.

This clonotype was observed a handful of times. This chain connects TRBV20-1 to TRBJ1-5; TRBD1 is a possible D gene (5 bases). Between the trimmed V and J ends, which lost 0 bases and 4 bases, there was a span of 10 bases. The germline CDR1 and CDR2 sequences are DFQATT and SNEGSKA (reference sequence). This CDR3 spans 14 amino acids. CDR3 region: CSARERGWNQPQHF. The CDR3 DNA reads TGCAGTGCTAGAGAACGGGGCTGGAATCAGCCCCAGCATTTT.

This chain links TRBV12-3 or TRBV12-4 with TRBJ2-1, with 8 nucleotides matching TRBD2. Trimming at V came to 6 bases and at J to 8 bases, leaving 9 bases not matched to a gene. The CDR3 runs to 14 residues. The CDR3 is CASSLGGGNDEQFF. For the CDR3, the DNA is TGTGCCAGCAGCCTCGGGGGGGGTAACGATGAGCAGTTCTTC.

This chain connects TRBV7-2 to TRBJ1-4; D unresolved. V was cut by 3 bases and J by 0 bases, with 11 bases left in between. Germline CDR1 SGHTA, CDR2 FQGNSA. The CDR3 contains 16 residues. DNA for the CDR3: TGTGCCAGCAGCTTCATCTATCCTTCAACTAATGAAAAACTGTTTTTT. It encodes CASSFIYPSTNEKLFF.

This clonotype has just a few counts. The chain combines TRBV4-3 with TRBJ2-3; 7 bases map to TRBD2. The germline V gene has CDR1 LGHNA and CDR2 YSLEER. The CDR3 consists of 15 residues. Unmatched junction bases numbered 5, after V lost 1 base and J lost 4 bases. The CDR3 coding sequence is TGCGCCAGCAGCCAAGCCTCGGGGGGAGCAGATACGCAGTATTTT. As protein: CASSQASGGADTQYF.

The genes are TRBV10-2 and TRBJ2-7, with a tentative D call TRBD1 (6 bases). Looked up from germline, CDR1 is WSHSY and CDR2 is SAAADI. The CDR3 spans 14 residues. Trimming took 6 bases from V and 0 from J, leaving 12 bases between them. CDR3 amino acids: CASSTGHSSYEQYF. In nucleotides, the CDR3 is TGCGCCAGCAGCACAGGGCACTCCTCCTACGAGCAGTACTTC.

This chain connects TRBV4-3 to TRBJ2-3; D might be TRBD2 (6 bases). Per germline, CDR1 LGHNA and CDR2 YSLEER. Trimming removed 1 base at V and 2 bases at J, with 13 bases between. This CDR3 has 16 amino acids. This CDR3 is CASSQGGLVNTDTQYF. DNA of the CDR3: TGCGCCAGCAGCCAAGGGGGACTCGTGAACACAGATACGCAGTATTTT.

This chain joins TRBV12-3 or TRBV12-4 and TRBJ2-1; TRBD2 aligns across 10 bases. The CDR3 totals 15 residues. Trimming took 7 bases from V and 11 from J; bases not matched to a gene: 14. The CDR3 spells CASTQGLATVGKQFF. Written as DNA, the CDR3 is TGTGCCAGCACCCAGGGACTAGCGACCGTCGGTAAGCAGTTCTTC.

The sample holds a few counts of this clonotype. The chain uses TRBV7-9 and TRBJ2-7, with 9 bases lining up with TRBD1. After removal of 5 bases from V and 3 bases from J, the junction contained 8 bases not matched to a gene. The germline V gene encodes CDR1 SEHNR and CDR2 FQNEAQ (reference sequence). This CDR3 has 15 amino acids. The CDR3 sequence: CASSTGTGLSYEQYF. The CDR3 bases are TGTGCCAGCAGCACGGGGACAGGGCTTAGCTACGAGCAGTACTTC.